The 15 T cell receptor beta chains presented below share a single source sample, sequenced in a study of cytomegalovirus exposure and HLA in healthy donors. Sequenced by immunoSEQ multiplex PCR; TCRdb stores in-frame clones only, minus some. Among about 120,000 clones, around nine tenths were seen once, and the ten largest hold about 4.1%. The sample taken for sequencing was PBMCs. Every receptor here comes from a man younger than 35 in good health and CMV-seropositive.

The CDR3 reads CASSLLVPYYGYTF. The CDR3 DNA is TGTGCCAGCAGTTTATTAGTACCTTACTATGGCTACACCTTC. The chain carries TRBV28 and TRBJ1-2; the D is unclear. Germline CDR1 and CDR2: MDHEN and SYDVKM. The V end was cut by 1 base, the J end by 3 bases, with 9 bases between. This CDR3 comprises 14 residues.

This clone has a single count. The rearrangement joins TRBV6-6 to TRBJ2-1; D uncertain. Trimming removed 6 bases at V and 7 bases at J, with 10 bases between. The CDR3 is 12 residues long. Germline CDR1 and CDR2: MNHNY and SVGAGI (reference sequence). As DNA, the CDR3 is TGTGCCAGCAGCCTTAGCCGGAATGAGCAGTTCTTC. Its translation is CASSLSRNEQFF.

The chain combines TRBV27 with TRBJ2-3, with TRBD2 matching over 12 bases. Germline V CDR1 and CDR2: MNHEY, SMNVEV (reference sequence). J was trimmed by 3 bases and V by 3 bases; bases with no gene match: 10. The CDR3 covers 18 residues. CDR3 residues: CASSFFPPLAGGTDTQYF. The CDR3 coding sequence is TGTGCCAGCAGTTTTTTTCCACCCCTAGCGGGGGGGACAGATACGCAGTATTTT.

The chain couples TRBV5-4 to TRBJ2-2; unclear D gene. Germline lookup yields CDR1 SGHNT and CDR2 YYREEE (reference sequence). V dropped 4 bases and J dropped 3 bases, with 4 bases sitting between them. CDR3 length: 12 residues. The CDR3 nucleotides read TGTGCCAGCAGCCGGGACACCGGGGAGCTGTTTTTT. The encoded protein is CASSRDTGELFF.

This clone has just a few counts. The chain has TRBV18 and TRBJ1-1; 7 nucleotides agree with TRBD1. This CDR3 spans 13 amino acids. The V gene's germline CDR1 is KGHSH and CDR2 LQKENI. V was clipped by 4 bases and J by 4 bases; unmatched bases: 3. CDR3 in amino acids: CASSQGASTEAFF. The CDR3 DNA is TGTGCCAGCTCACAGGGGGCGAGCACTGAAGCTTTCTTT.

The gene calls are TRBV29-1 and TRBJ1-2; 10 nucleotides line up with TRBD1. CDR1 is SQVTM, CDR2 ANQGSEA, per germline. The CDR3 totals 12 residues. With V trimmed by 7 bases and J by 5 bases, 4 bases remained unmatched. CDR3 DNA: TGCAGCGCCCTGGACAGGGGGTATGGCTACACCTTC. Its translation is CSALDRGYGYTF.

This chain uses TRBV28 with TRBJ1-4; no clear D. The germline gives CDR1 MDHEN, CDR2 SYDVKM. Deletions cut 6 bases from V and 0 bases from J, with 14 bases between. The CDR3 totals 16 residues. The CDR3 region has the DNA TGTGCCAGCAGGGTGTCGGGTAGCCCAACTAATGAAAAACTGTTTTTT. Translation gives CASRVSGSPTNEKLFF.

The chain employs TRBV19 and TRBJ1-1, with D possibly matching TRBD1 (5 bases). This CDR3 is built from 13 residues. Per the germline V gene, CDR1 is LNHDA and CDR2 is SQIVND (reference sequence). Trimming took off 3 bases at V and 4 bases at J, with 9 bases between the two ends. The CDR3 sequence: CASSMGRGTEAFF. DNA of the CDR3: TGTGCCAGTAGTATGGGGAGGGGCACTGAAGCTTTCTTT. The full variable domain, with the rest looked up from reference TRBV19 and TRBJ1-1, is DGGITQSPKYLFRKEGQNVTLSCEQNLNHDAMYWYRQDPGQGLRLIYYSQIVNDFQKGDIAEGYSVSREKKESFPLTVTSAQKNPTAFYLCASSMGRGTEAFFGQGTRLTVV.

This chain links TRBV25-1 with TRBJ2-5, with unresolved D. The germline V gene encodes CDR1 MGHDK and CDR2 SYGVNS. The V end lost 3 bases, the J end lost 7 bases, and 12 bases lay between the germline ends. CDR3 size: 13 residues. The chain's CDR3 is CASSDPFTGTQYF. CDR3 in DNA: TGTGCCAGCAGTGATCCTTTCACGGGGACCCAGTACTTC.

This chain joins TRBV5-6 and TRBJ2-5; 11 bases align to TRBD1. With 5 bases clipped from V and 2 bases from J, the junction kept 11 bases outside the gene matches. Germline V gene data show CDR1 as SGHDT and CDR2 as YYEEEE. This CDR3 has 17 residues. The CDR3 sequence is CASSTLRDRGNQETQYF. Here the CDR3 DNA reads TGTGCCAGCAGTACCCTCCGGGACAGGGGGAATCAAGAGACCCAGTACTTC.

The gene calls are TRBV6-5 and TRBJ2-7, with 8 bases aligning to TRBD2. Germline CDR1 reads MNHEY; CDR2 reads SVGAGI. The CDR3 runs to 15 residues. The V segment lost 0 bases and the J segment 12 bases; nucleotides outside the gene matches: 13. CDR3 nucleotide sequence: TGTGCCAGCAGTTACTCGGACCTACGGGGGGGCCTACCGTACTTC. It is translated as CASSYSDLRGGLPYF.

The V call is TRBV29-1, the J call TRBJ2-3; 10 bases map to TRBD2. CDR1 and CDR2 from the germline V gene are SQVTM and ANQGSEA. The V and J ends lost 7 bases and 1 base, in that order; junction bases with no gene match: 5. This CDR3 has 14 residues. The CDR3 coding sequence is TGCAGCGAGTCCGGGACTAGCGGCACAGATACGCAGTATTTT. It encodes CSESGTSGTDTQYF.

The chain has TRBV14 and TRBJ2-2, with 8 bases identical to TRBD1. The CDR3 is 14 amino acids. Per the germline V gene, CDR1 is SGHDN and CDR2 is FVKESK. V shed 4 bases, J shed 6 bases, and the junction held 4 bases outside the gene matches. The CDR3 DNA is TGTGCCAGCAGCCTAGAGACAGGGGCCGGGGAGCTGTTTTTT. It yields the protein CASSLETGAGELFF.

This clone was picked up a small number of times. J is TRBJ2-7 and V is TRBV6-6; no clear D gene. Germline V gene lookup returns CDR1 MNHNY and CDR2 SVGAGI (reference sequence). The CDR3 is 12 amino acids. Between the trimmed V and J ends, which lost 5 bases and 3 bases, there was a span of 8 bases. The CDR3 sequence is CASSPDFYEQYF. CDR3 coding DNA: TGTGCCAGCAGTCCTGACTTCTACGAGCAGTACTTC.

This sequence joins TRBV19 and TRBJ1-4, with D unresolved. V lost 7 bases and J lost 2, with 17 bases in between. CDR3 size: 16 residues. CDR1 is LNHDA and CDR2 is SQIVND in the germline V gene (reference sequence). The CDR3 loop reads CASTHERRRTNEKLFF. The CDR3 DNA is TGTGCCAGTACTCATGAGCGGCGTCGCACTAATGAAAAACTGTTTTTT.